Following are 26 T cell receptor beta chains from one sample sequenced in a study of blood T cells in healthy people across ages. Alongside a J-beta primer mix, a sample-barcoded 5' primer served in a second PCR lasting roughly 7 to 11 cycles. In TCRdb, the 5' RACE reads were re-called with MiXCR into one record per CDR3 protein. This sample yields approximately 900,000 distinct CDR3 sequences, of which just under 30% are seen a single time; 10% belongs to the top ten. This same sample was also taken into another study, of T cells of mothers and their children.

Sequencing was performed on blood. These receptors were taken from a middle-aged woman in good health.

Remarks on this clonotype: A much bigger clone sits one base away, suggesting this may be a read error. J is TRBJ2-1 and V is TRBV12-3 or TRBV12-4; TRBD2 aligns across 7 bases. With 5 bases clipped from V and 13 bases from J, the junction kept 17 bases outside the gene matches. The CDR3 is 15 amino acids. CDR3 sequence reads: CASSPPGGMGETQFF. The CDR3 nucleotides are TGTGCCAGCAGTCCCCCCGGGGGGATGGGAGAGACCCAGTTCTTC.

This clonotype occurred a few times. The rearrangement joins TRBV7-3 to TRBJ2-1; TRBD2 might be the D (5 bases). CDR3 size: 14 residues. CDR1 and CDR2 from the germline V gene are SGHTA and FQGTGA. V was pared by 3 bases and J by 9 bases, with 15 bases between. CDR3 residues: CASSLGLAFAEQFF. CDR3 nucleotide sequence: TGTGCCAGCAGCTTGGGTCTAGCCTTTGCTGAGCAGTTCTTC.

The chain couples TRBV19 to TRBJ1-1; TRBD1 matches 8 bases. The germline gives CDR1 LNHDA, CDR2 SQIVND (reference sequence). This CDR3 has 14 residues. J was trimmed by 5 bases and V by 3 bases; bases with no gene match: 5. The CDR3 sequence: CASSIYRGRTEAFF. In DNA form, the CDR3 reads TGTGCCAGTAGTATCTACAGGGGGAGGACTGAAGCTTTCTTT.

This clonotype was counted between two and nine times. The gene calls are TRBV2 and TRBJ1-2, with D uncertain. The CDR3 is 11 amino acids. V was pared by 6 bases and J by 5 bases, with 7 bases between. The germline V gene encodes CDR1 SNHLY and CDR2 FYNNEI. The CDR3 loop reads CASRTVYGYTF. The CDR3 DNA is TGTGCCAGCAGGACGGTATATGGCTACACCTTC.

The V and J genes are TRBV6-2 or TRBV6-3 and TRBJ2-7; 8 bases align to TRBD1. Germline V CDR1 and CDR2: MNHEY, SVGEGT. CDR3 size: 17 residues. With 0 bases clipped from V and 3 bases from J, the junction kept 10 bases outside the gene matches. CDR3 sequence reads: CASSYSKDRVGVYEQYF. DNA of the CDR3: TGTGCCAGCAGTTACTCGAAGGACAGGGTCGGGGTCTACGAGCAGTACTTC.

This chain links TRBV5-1 with TRBJ2-3; tentatively, D is TRBD2 (6 bases). Per germline, CDR1 SGHRS and CDR2 YFSETQ. Trimming left V 3 bases short and J 2 bases short, with 13 bases between. This CDR3 is 15 amino acids long. CDR3 sequence (DNA): TGCGCCAGCAGCTCGGAGGGACGTACCACAGATACGCAGTATTTT. Its protein is CASSSEGRTTDTQYF.

This clonotype showed up just a few times. The chain carries TRBV20-1 and TRBJ1-6; 7 positions match TRBD1. Germline V lookup: CDR1 DFQATT, CDR2 SNEGSKA (reference sequence). The junction had 9 bases not matched to a gene; V was cut back by 6 bases and J by 7 bases. This CDR3 contains 14 residues. DNA for the CDR3: TGCAGTGCCCACAGGGGAGCGAGGAATTCACCCCTCCACTTT. Translation: CSAHRGARNSPLHF.

The chain is built from TRBV27 and TRBJ2-4; perhaps TRBD1 as D (6 bases). Matching the DNA end better, TRBJ2-7 makes the J call doubtful. Germline assignment: CDR1 MNHEY and CDR2 SMNVEV (reference sequence). CDR3 length: 12 amino acids. In DNA, the CDR3 is TGTGCCAGCAGTTTTGGACAGAGCGAGCAGTACTTC. Encoded protein: CASSFGQSEQYF.

This clonotype has only a few counts. This chain uses TRBV7-9 with TRBJ2-7; perhaps TRBD2 as D (6 bases). The CDR3 consists of 15 residues. The germline V gene encodes CDR1 SEHNR and CDR2 FQNEAQ (reference sequence). V lost 3 bases and J lost 1, with 13 bases in between. CDR3 loop: CASSFGKDYSYEQYF. The CDR3, as DNA: TGTGCCAGCAGCTTCGGAAAGGACTATTCCTACGAGCAGTACTTC.

The chain links TRBV3-1 to TRBJ2-7; no clear D gene. Per the germline V gene, CDR1 is LGHDT and CDR2 is YNNKEL (reference sequence). The ends were cut back, 1 base at V and 6 bases at J, with 13 bases in the middle. This CDR3 comprises 14 residues. The chain's CDR3 is CASSQVLGSTEQYF. Written as DNA, the CDR3 is TGTGCCAGCAGCCAAGTTTTGGGTAGCACCGAGCAGTACTTC.

This clonotype occurred a few times. The chain has TRBV28 and TRBJ1-5; 7 bases map to TRBD1. J gave up 1 base and V 6 bases, and 6 bases lay outside the gene matches. This CDR3 is built from 15 residues. The germline V gene has CDR1 MDHEN and CDR2 SYDVKM. CDR3 sequence (DNA): TGTGCCAGCAGAAAACAGGGGAACAGCAATCAGCCCCAGCATTTT. It codes for CASRKQGNSNQPQHF. Based on the CDR3 plus reference TRBV28 and TRBJ1-5, the full variable domain is DVKVTQSSRYLVKRTGEKVFLECVQDMDHENMFWYRQDPGLGLRLIYFSYDVKMKEKGDIPEGYSVSREKKERFSLILESASTNQTSMYLCASRKQGNSNQPQHFGDGTRLSIL.

This clonotype has a handful of counts. This chain links TRBV7-2 with TRBJ2-3, with 10 bases matching TRBD1. The CDR3 length is 14 residues. J was trimmed by 4 bases and V by 6 bases; bases with no gene match: 4. Germline values: CDR1 SGHTA, CDR2 FQGNSA. DNA of the CDR3: TGTGCCAGCAGGACAGGGGGCTTAGCAGATACGCAGTATTTT. Its protein product is CASRTGGLADTQYF.

The chain is built from TRBV28 and TRBJ2-7; TRBD1 is a possible D gene (6 bases). Trimming cost V 6 bases and J 3 bases, with 15 bases left between them. The germline V gene has CDR1 MDHEN and CDR2 SYDVKM. CDR3 length: 14 amino acids. The CDR3 loop is CASRLRNRDYEQYF. The DNA for the CDR3 is TGTGCCAGCAGGTTAAGGAACAGGGACTACGAGCAGTACTTC.

This clonotype was picked up many times. This chain links TRBV12-3 or TRBV12-4 with TRBJ1-1, with unresolved D. Trimming stripped 5 bases from V and 0 bases from J, with 7 bases between. This CDR3 has 13 amino acids. CDR3 DNA sequence: TGTGCCAGCAGTAAAACCCTGAACACTGAAGCTTTCTTT. Residues: CASSKTLNTEAFF.

Regarding this clonotype: This may be a read error: a much more frequent sequence differs by one nucleotide. V usage is TRBV28 and J usage is TRBJ2-1; the match to TRBD1 covers 9 bases. Gene TRBJ2-7 matches the end of the DNA better, so the J call may be wrong. Germline CDR1 MDHEN, CDR2 SYDVKM. The CDR3 totals 13 residues. The CDR3 loop reads CASSSGTGSEQYF. CDR3 nucleotides: TGTGCCAGCAGTTCCGGGACAGGGAGCGAGCAGTACTTC.

The gene calls are TRBV20-1 and TRBJ1-1; TRBD1 might be the D (6 bases). The CDR3 covers 13 residues. Germline CDR1 DFQATT, CDR2 SNEGSKA (reference sequence). Trimming left V 6 bases short and J 2 bases short, with 13 bases between. This CDR3 reads CSALDRPNTEAFF. CDR3 DNA sequence: TGCAGTGCCCTCGACAGGCCAAACACTGAAGCTTTCTTT.

This clonotype was seen ten or more times. The rearrangement uses TRBV7-2 and TRBJ2-7, with D tentatively TRBD2 (6 bases). This CDR3 is 15 amino acids long. Trimming left V 5 bases short and J 2 bases short, with 16 bases between. CDR1 is SGHTA and CDR2 is FQGNSA in the germline V gene. The CDR3 sequence: CASSPRSGGPYEQYF. CDR3 bases: TGTGCCAGCAGCCCAAGGTCCGGGGGTCCCTACGAGCAGTACTTC.

This clonotype has a count of ten or more. The chain employs TRBV28 and TRBJ1-4, with a weak D call TRBD1 (6 bases). The CDR3 is 14 residues long. CDR1 MDHEN and CDR2 SYDVKM come from the germline V gene. V gave up 5 bases and J gave up 3 bases, with 10 bases separating them. CDR3 DNA: TGTGCCAGCAGTCTCACAGGGTCTAATGAAAAACTGTTTTTT. This translates into CASSLTGSNEKLFF.

The chain carries TRBV5-5 and TRBJ1-2; D is ambiguous. Germline V CDR1 and CDR2: SGHKS, YYEKEE (reference sequence). The CDR3 covers 14 residues. V dropped 4 bases and J dropped 4 bases, with 14 bases sitting between them. The CDR3 loop is CASSRPTELYGYTF. CDR3 nucleotide sequence: TGTGCCAGCAGCCGACCTACAGAACTCTATGGCTACACCTTC. The full variable domain, rest sourced from reference TRBV5-5 and TRBJ1-2, is DAGVTQSPTHLIKTRGQQVTLRCSPISGHKSVSWYQQVLGQGPQFIFQYYEKEERGRGNFPDRFSARQFPNYSSELNVNALLLGDSALYLCASSRPTELYGYTFGSGTRLTVV.

The chain uses TRBV9 and TRBJ2-5; a possible D gene is TRBD1 (5 bases). The CDR3 runs 13 residues. Germline CDR1 SGDLS, CDR2 YYNGEE. Between the trimmed V and J ends, which lost 3 bases and 2 bases, there was a span of 8 bases. The CDR3 region has the DNA TGTGCCAGCAGCGGACGACAGCAAGAGACCCAGTACTTC. Encoded protein: CASSGRQQETQYF.

This clonotype appeared many times. The J gene is TRBJ2-3, the V gene TRBV10-3; tentatively, D is TRBD1 (6 bases). Trimming took off 8 bases at V and 0 bases at J, with 15 bases between the two ends. Per the germline V gene, CDR1 is ENHRY and CDR2 is SYGVKD. CDR3 size: 15 residues. CDR3 nucleotides: TGTGCCATCGGCAGGGGTTCAGGGAGCACAGATACGCAGTATTTT. This encodes CAIGRGSGSTDTQYF.

This clonotype was detected only once. The chain employs TRBV4-1 and TRBJ1-5; D unresolved. Germline CDR1 MGHRA, CDR2 YSYEKL. This CDR3 comprises 18 residues. V lost 3 bases, J lost 5 bases, and 23 bases lay in between. The DNA for the CDR3 is TGCGCCAGCAGCCAGATGGACCTCGGGTTTATCCGGCATCAGCCCCAGCATTTT. It yields the protein CASSQMDLGFIRHQPQHF.

Comments on this clonotype: One junction end does not reproduce the germline sequence, and a read error may be involved. The V call is TRBV5-1, the J call TRBJ2-7; 13 bases line up with TRBD2. The CDR3 runs to 19 residues. Germline values: CDR1 SGHRS, CDR2 YFSETQ. Here the CDR3 DNA reads TGCGCCAACAGCCGAAAGACCAGACTAGCGGGAGGCTTCTCCTACGAGCAGTACTTC. It yields the protein CANSRKTRLAGGFSYEQYF.

This clonotype appeared many times. V is TRBV6-5 and J is TRBJ2-1; the D gene is possibly TRBD2 (7 bases). From germline, CDR1 is MNHEY and CDR2 SVGAGI. The CDR3 is 16 residues long. Trimming took off 1 base at V and 6 bases at J, with 16 bases between the two ends. CDR3 DNA sequence: TGTGCCAGCAGTTACTTAGGGGGGGGCCCCCGCAATGAGCAGTTCTTC. Translated: CASSYLGGGPRNEQFF.

The chain recombines TRBV12-3 or TRBV12-4 with TRBJ1-1, with 7 bases aligning to TRBD1. The J segment lost 1 base and the V segment lost 7 bases, leaving 6 bases of the junction unmatched. This CDR3 comprises 14 residues. In DNA, the CDR3 is TGTGCCAGCAACGAGGACAGGAAGAACACTGAAGCTTTCTTT. This translates into CASNEDRKNTEAFF.

The J gene is TRBJ1-1, the V gene TRBV3-1; D remains unclear. Trimming took off 4 bases at V and 1 base at J, with 13 bases between the two ends. The CDR3 covers 15 residues. Germline CDR1 and CDR2: LGHDT and YNNKEL (reference sequence). The CDR3 sequence is CASSPPIGRNTEAFF. The CDR3 bases are TGTGCCAGCAGCCCCCCGATAGGGCGGAACACTGAAGCTTTCTTT.